Shown below are 24 T cell receptor beta chains from a single sample sequenced in a study of vaccination and CD4 T cells after COVID-19. Sequence data for DNA of cultured CD4+ T cells were generated by the Oncomine TCR Beta short-read assay. TCRdb recomputed calls from the PCR reads with MiXCR, one row per CDR3 protein. The table records around 10,000 distinct CDR3 sequences, 56% of them present only once. Antigens for these TCRs are unknown. Treatment defined: roughly 10-day PBMC culture with coronavirus spike peptide pools or control peptides (ViraFEST assay). The sequenced sample was CD4+ T cells from blood, cultured in vitro. The source is a human donor who had recovered from COVID-19.

The V and J genes are TRBV10-1 and TRBJ2-7, with D uncertain. CDR3 length: 13 residues. Trimming shortened V by 3 bases and J by 2 bases, and 8 bases separated the two germline ends. Germline CDR1 and CDR2: WNHNN and SYGVQD (reference sequence). The CDR3 reads CASSERVTYEQYF. For the CDR3, the DNA is TGCGCCAGCAGTGAAAGGGTCACCTACGAGCAGTACTTC.

The rearrangement joins TRBV6-1 to TRBJ2-7; D is undetermined. Deletions cut 4 bases from V and 3 bases from J, with 7 bases between. The V gene's germline CDR1 is MNHNS and CDR2 SASEGT. This CDR3 is built from 12 residues. The CDR3 nucleotides are TGTGCCAGCAGTGGTCTCGTCTACGAGCAGTACTTC. Its translation is CASSGLVYEQYF.

Only one count was recorded for this clonotype. CDR3 region: CASSELPGLAGPGTQYF. The CDR3 nucleotides read TGTGCCAGCAGTGAACTTCCCGGACTAGCGGGGCCCGGGACCCAGTACTTC. The genes are TRBV25-1 and TRBJ2-5; 12 bases fit TRBD2. Germline V gene lookup returns CDR1 MGHDK and CDR2 SYGVNS. This CDR3 has 17 residues. Trimming took 2 bases from V and 7 from J; bases not matched to a gene: 11.

Concerning this clonotype itself: Given the absence of the conserved phenylalanine or tryptophan at the CDR3 end, a read error is likely. The CDR3 region is CSARGTWDMNTNYGYTL. Written as DNA, the CDR3 is TGCAGTGCTAGAGGGACATGGGATATGAATACTAACTATGGCTACACCCTC. V gene TRBV20-1 combines with J gene TRBJ1-2; possible D gene TRBD1, 5 bases. The CDR3 is made up of 17 amino acids. Germline assignment: CDR1 DFQATT and CDR2 SNEGSKA (reference sequence). Trimming stripped 1 base from V and 0 bases from J, with 18 bases between.

A few counts support this clonotype. The gene calls are TRBV20-1 and TRBJ1-6; 9 bases agree with TRBD1. Germline CDR1 is DFQATT and CDR2 is SNEGSKA (reference sequence). The CDR3 extends over 15 amino acids. The J segment lost 4 bases and the V segment lost 6 bases, leaving 7 bases of the junction unmatched. CDR3 in amino acids: CSARPGTGYNSPLHF. The CDR3 nucleotides are TGCAGTGCAAGACCTGGGACAGGGTATAATTCACCCCTCCACTTT.

Only a few counts were recorded for this clonotype. The rearrangement links TRBV18 to TRBJ2-7; 8 bases are a match to TRBD1. CDR1 and CDR2 (germline): KGHSH, LQKENI. The CDR3 is made up of 13 amino acids. Trimming at V came to 6 bases and at J to 3 bases, leaving 4 bases not matched to a gene. CDR3 in DNA: TGTGCCAGCTCCGGGGACAGGAACTACGAGCAGTACTTC. The encoded protein is CASSGDRNYEQYF.

The gene calls are TRBV20-1 and TRBJ1-1; D is possibly TRBD1 (5 bases). Trimming took off 6 bases at V and 4 bases at J, with 15 bases between the two ends. The CDR3 consists of 13 residues. The germline gives CDR1 DFQATT, CDR2 SNEGSKA (reference sequence). The CDR3 reads CSANNEGLTEAFF. CDR3 coding DNA: TGCAGTGCAAATAATGAGGGACTCACTGAAGCTTTCTTT.

The V and J genes are TRBV20-1 and TRBJ2-2; D is ambiguous. CDR1 and CDR2 from the germline V gene are DFQATT and SNEGSKA (reference sequence). The CDR3 runs 16 residues. V dropped 3 bases and J dropped 5 bases, with 19 bases sitting between them. The CDR3 sequence is CSASELRSMGTGELFF. DNA for the CDR3: TGCAGTGCTAGTGAGCTGAGGTCGATGGGTACCGGGGAGCTGTTTTTT.

The rearrangement joins TRBV7-9 to TRBJ2-7, with D possibly matching TRBD1 (5 bases). This CDR3 spans 14 amino acids. The V end was cut by 2 bases, the J end by 5 bases, with 13 bases between. Germline values: CDR1 SEHNR, CDR2 FQNEAQ (reference sequence). The DNA for the CDR3 is TGTGCCAGCAGCTTACAGGGCGTTATTGACGAGCAGTACTTC. It encodes CASSLQGVIDEQYF.

V gene TRBV7-9 combines with J gene TRBJ1-3, with D tentatively TRBD1 (5 bases). V dropped 2 bases and J dropped 3 bases, with 8 bases sitting between them. CDR1 SEHNR and CDR2 FQNEAQ come from the germline V gene (reference sequence). There are 14 residues in the CDR3. CDR3 sequence: CASSLTGGGNTIYF. The CDR3 nucleotides read TGTGCCAGCAGCTTAACAGGTGGTGGAAACACCATATATTTT.

A few counts support this clonotype. The chain uses TRBV28 and TRBJ2-2; D call uncertain. The V end lost 5 bases, the J end lost 0 bases, and 7 bases lay between the germline ends. The CDR3 length is 14 residues. Germline lookup yields CDR1 MDHEN and CDR2 SYDVKM. The CDR3 region is CASSRFTNTGELFF. For the CDR3, the DNA is TGTGCCAGCAGTCGCTTTACGAACACCGGGGAGCTGTTTTTT.

The chain couples TRBV20-1 to TRBJ2-5; tentative D call: TRBD2 (5 bases). The CDR3 spans 12 residues. With 8 bases removed from V and 5 bases from J, the gap between germline ends came to 15 bases. Germline V CDR1 and CDR2: DFQATT, SNEGSKA (reference sequence). In DNA, the CDR3 is TGCAGTCAAAACCGCCGCGGGGAGACCCAGTACTTC. Translated, it gives CSQNRRGETQYF.

V and J are TRBV3-1 and TRBJ2-1, with 9 bases matching TRBD2. The ends lost 4 bases at V and 12 bases at J; junction bases unmatched: 13. The CDR3 consists of 15 residues. Germline values: CDR1 LGHDT, CDR2 YNNKEL (reference sequence). CDR3 sequence reads: CASSPIAGVGVGQFF. CDR3 nucleotides: TGTGCCAGCAGCCCGATAGCGGGAGTGGGTGTAGGGCAGTTCTTC.

CDR3 sequence: CASKGEDDGYTF. As DNA, the CDR3 is TGTGCCAGTAAAGGGGAGGATGACGGCTACACCTTC. This rearrangement joins TRBV7-9 to TRBJ1-2; the D gene is possibly TRBD1 (5 bases). The CDR3 has 12 amino acids. Trimming removed 9 bases at V and 8 bases at J, with 16 bases between. CDR1 is SEHNR and CDR2 is FQNEAQ in the germline V gene (reference sequence).

This clonotype occurred a few times. The chain recombines TRBV20-1 with TRBJ2-1, with 10 bases identical to TRBD1. The CDR3 has 16 amino acids. The ends lost 5 bases at V and 4 bases at J; junction bases unmatched: 11. From germline, CDR1 is DFQATT and CDR2 SNEGSKA (reference sequence). As DNA, the CDR3 is TGCAGTGCTTACCCGGGACAGGGGTGGGGGTACAATGAGCAGTTCTTC. It is translated as CSAYPGQGWGYNEQFF.

This clonotype was observed a handful of times. V and J are TRBV7-2 and TRBJ1-1, with 8 bases aligning to TRBD1. The length of the CDR3 is 16 residues. Germline V CDR1 and CDR2: SGHTA, FQGNSA. Germline trimming cut 7 bases from V and 1 base from J; bases unmatched to any gene: 11. The CDR3 here is CASKERTGPGNTEAFF. As DNA, the CDR3 is TGTGCCAGCAAGGAGAGGACAGGGCCGGGGAACACTGAAGCTTTCTTT.

The genes are TRBV6-1 and TRBJ1-4, with D possibly being TRBD1 (6 bases). Germline CDR1 reads MNHNS; CDR2 reads SASEGT. Trimming cost V 6 bases and J 3 bases, with 14 bases left between them. The CDR3 totals 15 residues. The CDR3 bases are TGTGCCAGCAGCCCTACAGGGTTGTCTAATGAAAAACTGTTTTTT. Amino acid sequence: CASSPTGLSNEKLFF.

In its sample, this clonotype was seen a few times. The chain uses TRBV19 and TRBJ1-1, with D possibly being TRBD1 (5 bases). V lost 1 base, J lost 0 bases, and 9 bases lay in between. The CDR3 contains 15 residues. Germline V gives CDR1 LNHDA, CDR2 SQIVND (reference sequence). The CDR3 sequence: CASSIVPGMNTEAFF. In nucleotides, the CDR3 is TGTGCCAGTAGTATAGTTCCAGGGATGAACACTGAAGCTTTCTTT.

This sequence joins TRBV6-1 and TRBJ1-5; 10 nucleotides match TRBD1. The CDR3 spans 15 residues. CDR1 and CDR2 (germline): MNHNS, SASEGT. V was clipped by 6 bases and J by 7 bases; unmatched bases: 9. The chain's CDR3 is CASSSGQGLFQPQHF. As DNA, the CDR3 is TGTGCCAGCAGCTCGGGACAGGGGCTTTTCCAGCCCCAGCATTTT.

This clonotype ranks as medium-sized (0.01 to 0.1%). V and J are TRBV6-1 and TRBJ2-7, with TRBD2 identical over 12 bases. The trim removed 5 bases at V and 7 bases at J, leaving 3 bases unmatched. CDR3 size: 13 residues. Germline V gene data show CDR1 as MNHNS and CDR2 as SASEGT. CDR3 in amino acids: CASSTGLAGEQYF. In DNA, the CDR3 is TGTGCCAGCAGTACGGGACTAGCGGGTGAGCAGTACTTC.

The chain joins TRBV28 to TRBJ2-5; TRBD2 might be the D (5 bases). Trimming stripped 6 bases from V and 5 bases from J, with 10 bases between. Germline loops: CDR1 MDHEN, CDR2 SYDVKM. This CDR3 spans 12 amino acids. In DNA, the CDR3 is TGTGCCAGCAGGGACTTTAGGGAGACCCAGTACTTC. Its protein is CASRDFRETQYF.

This clonotype was observed a few times. The V call is TRBV6-1, the J call TRBJ1-3; D gene unclear. Germline CDR1 and CDR2: MNHNS and SASEGT. The V gene lost 6 bases and the J gene lost 2 bases, with 11 bases spanning the gap. The CDR3 is 14 amino acids. CDR3 sequence: CASSRTDTGNTIYF. The CDR3, as DNA: TGTGCCAGCAGCAGGACCGACACTGGAAACACCATATATTTT.

This clonotype was seen only a few times. V and J are TRBV20-1 and TRBJ1-4, with TRBD1 identical over 12 bases. This CDR3 has 14 residues. Trimming at V came to 3 bases and at J to 6 bases, leaving 2 bases not matched to a gene. Germline CDR1 DFQATT, CDR2 SNEGSKA (reference sequence). The CDR3 DNA is TGCAGTGCTAGTGGGACAGGGGGCGATGAAAAACTGTTTTTT. It yields the protein CSASGTGGDEKLFF.

This clonotype was found a few times. The chain has TRBV6-5 and TRBJ2-7; the D is unclear. This CDR3 has 13 amino acids. V was clipped by 0 bases and J by 12 bases, with 15 bases between them. Germline assignment: CDR1 MNHEY and CDR2 SVGAGI. The DNA for the CDR3 is TGTGCCAGCAGTTACTCTGGACCCCAAGGGCTGTACTTC. Amino acids: CASSYSGPQGLYF.